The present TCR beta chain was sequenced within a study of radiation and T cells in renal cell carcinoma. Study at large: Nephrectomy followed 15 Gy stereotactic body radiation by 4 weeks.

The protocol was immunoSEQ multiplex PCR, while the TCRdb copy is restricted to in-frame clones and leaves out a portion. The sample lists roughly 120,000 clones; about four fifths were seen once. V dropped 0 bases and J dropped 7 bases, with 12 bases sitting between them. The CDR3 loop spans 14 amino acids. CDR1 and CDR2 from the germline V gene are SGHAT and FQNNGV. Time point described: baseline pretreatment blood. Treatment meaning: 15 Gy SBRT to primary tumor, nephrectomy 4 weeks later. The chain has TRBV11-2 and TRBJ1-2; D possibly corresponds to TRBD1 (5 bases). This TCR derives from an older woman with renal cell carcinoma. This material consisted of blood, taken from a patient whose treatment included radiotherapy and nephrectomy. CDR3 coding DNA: TGTGCCAGCAGCTTAGAATTACCAGGGACTGGCTACACCTTC. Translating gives CASSLELPGTGYTF. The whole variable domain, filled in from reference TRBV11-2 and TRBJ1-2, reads EAGVAQSPRYKIIEKRQSVAFWCNPISGHATLYWYQQILGQGPKLLIQFQNNGVVDDSQLPKDRFSAERLKGVDSTLKIQPAKLEDSAVYLCASSLELPGTGYTFGSGTRLTVV.